This TCR beta chain comes out of a study of prognosis after radiotherapy for stage I lung cancer. Study in general: Concurrent therapy was not administered with stereotactic body radiotherapy to any patient.

At least ten counts were recorded for this clonotype. Trimming stripped 7 bases from V and 1 base from J, with 16 bases between. The CDR3 totals 15 residues. Genomic DNA yielded TCR beta CDR3, amplified by two-round multiplex PCR. Round one of PCR was performed, and it used primers specific to each TRBV and TRBJ gene. MiXCR was run by TCRdb on the multiplex PCR reads, yielding one entry per CDR3 protein. The data hold 20,000 to 25,000 distinct CDR3 sequences, with about 42% observed a single time. The sequences come from PBMCs, collected before or after stereotactic body radiation therapy (not recorded which). The rearrangement links TRBV12-3 or TRBV12-4 to TRBJ2-5, with D perhaps TRBD1 (5 bases). This clonotype was sampled from a donor of 50 years or more with non-small cell lung cancer. The CDR3 region is CASTFGPRGQETQYF. Written as DNA, the CDR3 is TGTGCCAGCACCTTCGGACCAAGGGGCCAAGAGACCCAGTACTTC.